This T cell receptor beta chain stems from a study of shared clonotypes between healthy human individuals. The CDR3 spans 14 residues. The V gene lost 0 bases and the J gene lost 5 bases, with 10 bases spanning the gap. Germline-derived CDR1 and CDR2 are MNHNS and SASEGT. Regarding the study as a whole: The expectation was that sequencing depth would affect clonotype sharing among donors. Clonotypes that were shared across a few donors made up 4% to 6% of naive CD4 clonotypes.

TCRdb's table, derived via immunoSEQ multiplex PCR, lists solely in-frame clones and lacks some. The sample includes about 1 million clones, around 76% seen only once; the top ten take 1.4% to 1.5%. For this clone: What it recognizes is unknown.

Sequenced material: memory CD4+ T cells sorted from blood. This sample's subset: CD45RA-negative fraction. This sequence was found in a young man in good health. The gene calls are TRBV6-1 and TRBJ1-2, with TRBD1 as a possible D gene (6 bases). CDR3 sequence (DNA): TGTGCCAGCAGTGAAGCCGGGGGGGCATATGGCTACACCTTC. Encoded protein: CASSEAGGAYGYTF.